A selection of T cell receptor beta chains follows, all from one sample in a study of blood T cell repertoires in COVID-19. Clones were read by immunoSEQ multiplex PCR, and TCRdb kept only the in-frame ones, dropping some. The sample holds over 200,000 clones, 83% seen once. Sample: peripheral blood. Source of these receptors: a woman aged 40 to 49 with active or convalescent COVID-19. The CDR3 runs from the conserved cysteine through the conserved F or W. D genes are given only for firm matches. The listing skips clone size in some rows; elsewhere it reads once, few, many or a size class.

size,D,V,J,DNA,CDR3
.,TRBD1,TRBV6-6,TRBJ1-2,TGTGCCAGCAGGGACCGGGACAGGGCATACGGCTACACCTTC,CASRDRDRAYGYTF
.,.,TRBV11-3,TRBJ1-1,TGTGCCAGCAGCTTCCCTGTACAGGGTGACACTGAAGCTTTCTTT,CASSFPVQGDTEAFF
.,TRBD2,TRBV29-1,TRBJ2-1,TGCAGCGTTGAACGGACTAGCTTCCCCCGGCAGTTCTTC,CSVERTSFPRQFF
.,TRBD1,TRBV2,TRBJ2-5,TGTGCCAGCAAAGGCGTGGGGACAGAAGAGACCCAGTACTTC,CASKGVGTEETQYF
.,.,TRBV3-1/TRBV3-2,TRBJ1-5,TGTGCCAGCAGCCGATCAACAGGGCCTTATCAGCCCCAGCATTTT,CASSRSTGPYQPQHF
.,TRBD1,TRBV7-6,TRBJ1-2,TGTGCCAGCAGCCCGGGGACAGGGTATGCCTATGGCTACACCTTC,CASSPGTGYAYGYTF
once,.,TRBV19,TRBJ1-5,TGTGCCAGTAGTATCTGGGGCAACAATCAGCCCCAGCATTTT,CASSIWGNNQPQHF
.,.,TRBV9,TRBJ2-7,TGTGCCAGCAGCGCCCCTTCCTACGAGCAGTACTTC,CASSAPSYEQYF
once,TRBD1,TRBV11-3,TRBJ1-3,TGTGCCAGCAGCGTCGGACAGGCGAACACCATATATTTT,CASSVGQANTIYF
few,TRBD1,TRBV5-4,TRBJ2-7,TGTGCCAGCAGCATACGACAGGGGTACGAGCAGTACTTC,CASSIRQGYEQYF
once,.,TRBV2,TRBJ1-4,TGTGCCAGCAAGAATACGGGGTGGACTAATGAAAAACTGTTTTTT,CASKNTGWTNEKLFF
few,TRBD1,TRBV9,TRBJ1-1,TGTGCCAGCAGCCTGGGGGGGACAGGGCGGAACACTGAAGCTTTCTTT,CASSLGGTGRNTEAFF
once,.,TRBV15,TRBJ2-2,TGTGCCACCAGCAGAAGCACTGAGATCGGGGAGCTGTTTTTT,CATSRSTEIGELFF
few,.,TRBV3-1/TRBV3-2,TRBJ1-4,TGTGCCAGCAGCCTTTGGACAGTAGGGCATGAAAAGATGTTTTTT,CASSLWTVGHEKMFF
once,TRBD1,TRBV11-3,TRBJ2-3,TGTGCCAGCAGCTTAGGCATGACAGGGGGCACAGATACGCAGTATTTT,CASSLGMTGGTDTQYF
.,TRBD2,TRBV19,TRBJ2-3,TGTGCCAGTAGTAGGCCTAGCGGGGTAGGCACAGATACGCAGTATTTT,CASSRPSGVGTDTQYF
.,TRBD1,TRBV5-3,TRBJ1-1,TGTGCCAGAAGCTTTAGGACAGGGCTGAACACTGAAGCTTTCTTT,CARSFRTGLNTEAFF
.,.,TRBV4-2,TRBJ1-6,TGTGCCAGCAGCCAAGATCTCGGGGGGAGGTCACCCCTCCACTTT,CASSQDLGGRSPLHF
.,.,TRBV7-9,TRBJ2-7,TGTGCCAGCAGCTTAGCGGAGGGGGCTGAGTACTTC,CASSLAEGAEYF
.,TRBD1,TRBV4-3,TRBJ2-5,TGCGCCAGCAGCCAAGATAAGATGGGACAGGGGTTTTGGGAGACCCAGTACTTC,CASSQDKMGQGFWETQYF
many,.,TRBV10-3,TRBJ2-3,TGTGCCACCCGGGGGGCCAGGAGCGGTGGGAGCACAGATACGCAGTATTTT,CATRGARSGGSTDTQYF
.,.,TRBV6-5,TRBJ1-1,TGTGCCCCATCCCCGAACAGGGCCCCGAGCACTGAAGCTTTCTTT,CAPSPNRAPSTEAFF
.,TRBD1,TRBV30,TRBJ1-2,TGTGCCTGGAGTGTCGCGGGACAGGGTGCGGGTGGCTACACCTTC,CAWSVAGQGAGGYTF
.,.,TRBV3-1/TRBV3-2,TRBJ1-4,TGTGCCAGCAGCCAAAGGTCTCAGGGCTCTTCGAAAAAACTGTTTTTT,CASSQRSQGSSKKLFF
once,TRBD1,TRBV18,TRBJ1-2,TGTGCCAGCTCACCAATTGTAGGACAGGGGTCCTTCTATGGCTACACCTTC,CASSPIVGQGSFYGYTF
.,TRBD2,TRBV9,TRBJ2-7,TGTGCCAGCAGCCCCAGCGTGGGGCGGGAGGTATACGAGCAGTACTTC,CASSPSVGREVYEQYF
.,TRBD1,TRBV28,TRBJ2-1,TGTGCCAGCAGTTTATCCGGGGACAGGGGGCAGTTCTTC,CASSLSGDRGQFF
once,TRBD2,TRBV7-8,TRBJ2-3,TGTGCCAGCAGCCGGACTAGCGGGAGTAGTGGCACAGATACGCAGTATTTT,CASSRTSGSSGTDTQYF
.,TRBD1,TRBV9,TRBJ1-2,TGTGCCAGCAGCGTTACCGACAGGGCCCTTAACTATGGCTACACCTTC,CASSVTDRALNYGYTF
.,TRBD1,TRBV3-1/TRBV3-2,TRBJ1-6,TGTGCCAGCAGCCGGGCAGGGGGCAAGAATTCACCCCTCCACTTT,CASSRAGGKNSPLHF
few,.,TRBV4-3,TRBJ1-6,TGCGCCAGCAGCCAAGATTCCGGGGGATCCTTCAATTCACCCCTCCACTTT,CASSQDSGGSFNSPLHF
.,.,TRBV6-1,TRBJ1-5,TGTGCCAGCAGTGACCCCCGGCAGCCCCAGCATTTT,CASSDPRQPQHF
.,.,TRBV7-8,TRBJ1-2,TGTGCCAGCAGCTTAGGCGGTAACTATGGCTACACCTTC,CASSLGGNYGYTF
.,.,TRBV6-5,TRBJ1-2,TGTGCCAGCAGCTTGGACACATACTATGGCTACACCTTC,CASSLDTYYGYTF
.,.,TRBV7-2,TRBJ1-6,TGTGCCAGCAGTCAGGTGGCAGGTGCAAATTCACCCCTCCACTTT,CASSQVAGANSPLHF
.,.,TRBV6-5,TRBJ2-3,TGTGCCAGCACCCCCCGGCGGGCCACAGATACGCAGTATTTT,CASTPRRATDTQYF
.,.,TRBV9,TRBJ1-1,TGTGCCAGCAGTGCCCTAGGGGGCACTGAAGCTTTCTTT,CASSALGGTEAFF
.,TRBD2,TRBV19,TRBJ2-2,TGTGCCAGTAGTTCTAGCGGGAACACCGGGGAGCTGTTTTTT,CASSSSGNTGELFF
.,TRBD2,TRBV5-1,TRBJ2-3,TGCGCCAGCACGTCGGTGGCGGGAGGAACAGATACGCAGTATTTT,CASTSVAGGTDTQYF